This T cell receptor beta chain emerged from a study of technical replicates of blood from several donors. V was clipped by 9 bases and J by 5 bases; unmatched bases: 11. Looked up from germline, CDR1 is LGHNT and CDR2 is FRNRAP. The CDR3 sequence is 15 residues long. Data came from immunoSEQ multiplex PCR; TCRdb stores just in-frame clones and leaves some out. The table has under 15,000 clones, around 79% seen once. What was sequenced was PBMCs. This TCR came from a human donor in good health. The chain carries TRBV12-5 and TRBJ2-3; 10 bases line up with TRBD2. The CDR3 DNA reads TGTGCTAGGACTCACAGAGAGCGGGAGGGAGATACGCAGTATTTT. This translates into CARTHREREGDTQYF.